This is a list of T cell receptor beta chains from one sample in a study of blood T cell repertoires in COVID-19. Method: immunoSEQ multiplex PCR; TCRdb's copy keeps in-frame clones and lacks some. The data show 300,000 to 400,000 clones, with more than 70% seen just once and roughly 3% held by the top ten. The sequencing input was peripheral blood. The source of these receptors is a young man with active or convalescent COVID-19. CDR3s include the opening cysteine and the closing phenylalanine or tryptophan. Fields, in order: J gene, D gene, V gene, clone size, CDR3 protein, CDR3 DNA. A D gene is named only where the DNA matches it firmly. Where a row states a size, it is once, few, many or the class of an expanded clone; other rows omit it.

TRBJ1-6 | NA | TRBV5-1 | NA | CASSLEGDYSPLHF | TGCGCCAGCAGCTTGGAAGGGGATTATTCACCCCTCCACTTT
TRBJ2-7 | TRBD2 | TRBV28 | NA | CASSPPGTSGRTPREQYF | TGTGCCAGCAGTCCCCCCGGGACTAGCGGGAGGACCCCTCGGGAGCAGTACTTC
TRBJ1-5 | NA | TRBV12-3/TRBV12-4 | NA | CASTGSGGPQHF | TGTGCCAGCACTGGCAGCGGAGGGCCCCAGCATTTT
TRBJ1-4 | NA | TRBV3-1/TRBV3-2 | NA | CASSQDVQGPNEKLFF | TGTGCCAGCAGCCAAGATGTCCAGGGCCCAAATGAAAAACTGTTTTTT
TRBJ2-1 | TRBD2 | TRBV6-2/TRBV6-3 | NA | CASSYFRGGSSYNEQFF | TGTGCCAGCAGTTACTTTCGGGGGGGAAGCTCCTACAATGAGCAGTTCTTC
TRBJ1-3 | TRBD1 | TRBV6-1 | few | CASSEDRAGNTIYF | TGTGCCAGCAGTGAGGACAGGGCTGGAAACACCATATATTTT
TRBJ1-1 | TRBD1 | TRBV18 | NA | CASSPDRVTEAFF | TGTGCCAGCTCACCAGACAGGGTCACTGAAGCTTTCTTT
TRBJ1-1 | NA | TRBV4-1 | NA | CASSQVPRGAWTEAFF | TGCGCCAGCAGCCAGGTCCCGCGGGGGGCATGGACTGAAGCTTTCTTT
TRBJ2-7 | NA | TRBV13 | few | CASSLSPDWKSYEQYF | TGTGCCAGCAGCTTGTCGCCGGACTGGAAGTCCTACGAGCAGTACTTC
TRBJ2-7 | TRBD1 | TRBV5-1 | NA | CASSSTGPPSYEQYF | TGCGCCAGCAGCTCGACAGGGCCCCCCTCCTACGAGCAGTACTTC
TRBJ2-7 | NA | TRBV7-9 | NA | CASSLVQGREEQYF | TGTGCCAGCAGCTTAGTCCAAGGACGGGAAGAGCAGTACTTC
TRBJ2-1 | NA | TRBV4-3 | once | CASSRLFRHRNEQFF | TGCGCCAGCAGCCGCCTATTCCGTCACCGTAATGAGCAGTTCTTC
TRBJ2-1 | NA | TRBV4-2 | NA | CASSQDRFAEQFF | TGTGCCAGCAGCCAAGATCGGTTCGCCGAGCAGTTCTTC
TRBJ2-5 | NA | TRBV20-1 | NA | CSASKLGEAQYF | TGCAGTGCTAGTAAATTGGGGGAGGCCCAGTACTTC
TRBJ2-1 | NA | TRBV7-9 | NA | CASTGRGNEQFF | TGTGCCAGCACCGGCAGGGGTAATGAGCAGTTCTTC
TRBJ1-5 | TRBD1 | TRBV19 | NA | CASSTTGGSPGEPQHF | TGTGCCAGTAGTACCACAGGGGGCTCCCCCGGGGAGCCCCAGCATTTT
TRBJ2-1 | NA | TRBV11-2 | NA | CASSLKTEGRQFF | TGTGCCAGCAGCTTAAAGACGGAGGGCCGACAGTTCTTC
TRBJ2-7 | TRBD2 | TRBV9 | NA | CASSEGAGVTEGEQYF | TGTGCCAGCAGCGAAGGGGCGGGGGTAACCGAAGGGGAGCAGTACTTC
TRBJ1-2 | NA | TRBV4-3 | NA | CASSQDRGNYGYTF | TGCGCCAGCAGCCAAGATAGGGGTAACTATGGCTACACCTTC
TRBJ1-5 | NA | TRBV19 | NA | CASSIQRAGSQPQHF | TGTGCCAGTAGTATTCAGAGGGCAGGATCCCAGCCCCAGCATTTT
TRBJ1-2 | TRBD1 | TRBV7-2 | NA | CASSPQGTANYGYTF | TGTGCCAGCAGCCCTCAGGGGACAGCTAACTATGGCTACACCTTC
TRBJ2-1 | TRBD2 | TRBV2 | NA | CASSWTSGRGEQFF | TGTGCCAGCAGCTGGACTAGCGGGAGGGGTGAGCAGTTCTTC
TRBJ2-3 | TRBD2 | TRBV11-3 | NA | CASSTRVAGGPTDTQYF | TGTGCCAGCAGCACCCGGGTAGCGGGGGGGCCAACAGATACGCAGTATTTT
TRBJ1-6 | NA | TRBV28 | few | CAGGGRLAPLHF | TGTGCGGGAGGAGGGCGGCTTGCACCCCTCCACTTT
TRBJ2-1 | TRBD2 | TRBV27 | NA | CASSFLISGVYKYSSYNEQFF | TGTGCCAGCAGTTTCCTCATTAGCGGGGTTTATAAATATAGCTCCTACAATGAGCAGTTCTTC
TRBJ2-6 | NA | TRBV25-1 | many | CASSPLAGKSTNVLTF | TGTGCCAGCAGCCCATTGGCAGGGAAGAGTACCAACGTCCTGACTTTC
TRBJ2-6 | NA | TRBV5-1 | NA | CASSLGTPGANVLTF | TGCGCCAGCAGCTTGGGTACTCCTGGGGCCAACGTCCTGACTTTC
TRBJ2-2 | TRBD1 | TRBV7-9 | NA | CASSRRWGQGAGELFF | TGTGCCAGCAGTCGCCGTTGGGGACAGGGGGCCGGGGAGCTGTTTTTT
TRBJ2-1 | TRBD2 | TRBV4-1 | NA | CASSYRLAGAYNEQFF | TGCGCCAGCAGCTACCGACTAGCGGGAGCCTACAATGAGCAGTTCTTC
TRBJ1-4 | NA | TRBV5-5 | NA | CASSSPGQEKLFF | TGTGCCAGCAGCTCCCCGGGTCAGGAAAAACTGTTTTTT
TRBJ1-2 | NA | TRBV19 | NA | CASEGWDYGYTF | TGTGCCAGTGAGGGATGGGACTATGGCTACACCTTC
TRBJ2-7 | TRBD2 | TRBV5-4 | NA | CASSPRLAGGEQYF | TGTGCCAGCAGTCCTAGACTAGCGGGGGGCGAGCAGTACTTC
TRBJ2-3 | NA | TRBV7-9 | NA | CASSLTDTQYF | TGTGCCAGCAGCCTCACAGATACGCAGTATTTT
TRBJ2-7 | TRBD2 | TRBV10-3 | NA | CAISGIGTSGSLNEQYF | TGTGCCATCAGTGGGATAGGGACTAGCGGGAGTTTGAACGAGCAGTACTTC
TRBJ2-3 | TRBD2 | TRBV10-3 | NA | CATSRKGGVRGEDTQYF | TGTGCCACTTCCCGGAAGGGGGGTGTGCGGGGGGAAGATACGCAGTATTTT
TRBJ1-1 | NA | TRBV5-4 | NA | CASSLAGGRTEAFF | TGTGCCAGCAGCTTGGCCGGGGGGAGGACTGAAGCTTTCTTT
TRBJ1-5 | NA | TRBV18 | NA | CASSPPGGQFNQPQHF | TGTGCCAGCTCACCCCCCGGAGGACAGTTCAATCAGCCCCAGCATTTT